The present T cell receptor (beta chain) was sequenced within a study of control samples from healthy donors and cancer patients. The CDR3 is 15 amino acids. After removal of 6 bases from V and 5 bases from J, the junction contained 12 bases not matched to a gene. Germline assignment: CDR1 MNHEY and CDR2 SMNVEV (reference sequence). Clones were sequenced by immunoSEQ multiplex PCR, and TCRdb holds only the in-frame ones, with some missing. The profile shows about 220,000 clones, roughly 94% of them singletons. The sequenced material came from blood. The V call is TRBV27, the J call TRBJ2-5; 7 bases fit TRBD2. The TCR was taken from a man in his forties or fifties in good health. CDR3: CASSQKISGAETQYF. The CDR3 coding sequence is TGTGCCAGCAGCCAAAAAATCAGCGGGGCGGAGACCCAGTACTTC.